Shown below are 15 T cell receptor beta chains from a single sample sequenced in a study of identical twins. TCRdb re-called the 5' RACE reads through MiXCR, storing one row per CDR3 protein. The sample yields approximately 700,000 distinct CDR3 sequences, approximately 6.1% seen once. What was sequenced was naive T cells sorted from blood. The source of these receptors is a man younger than 35 in good health.

This clonotype was counted only a few times. The chain is built from TRBV12-3 or TRBV12-4 and TRBJ2-6; D may correspond to TRBD1 or TRBD2 (6 bases each). This CDR3 is 15 amino acids long. Trimming pared 5 bases from V and 2 bases from J, leaving 10 bases between. CDR3 region: CASSTEGAGANVLTF. For the CDR3, the DNA is TGTGCCAGCAGTACGGAGGGGGCTGGGGCCAACGTCCTGACTTTC.

This clonotype was observed many times. The chain has TRBV12-3 or TRBV12-4 and TRBJ1-1; unclear D gene. V was shortened by 6 bases and J by 11 bases, with 25 bases between the two germline ends. The CDR3 length is 15 residues. The CDR3: CASRLGIEGGPRAFF. The CDR3 DNA is TGTGCCAGCAGACTAGGCATCGAAGGCGGTCCCCGGGCTTTCTTT.

This clonotype was observed at least ten times. The CDR3 DNA reads as TGTGCCAGCAGCCTTGGGTATAACAACTCCTACGAGCAGTACGTC. It translates to CASSLGYNNSYEQYV. The chain links TRBV11-2 to TRBJ2-7; D uncertain. Germline CDR1 SGHAT, CDR2 FQNNGV. V lost 5 bases to trimming and J lost 0 bases, with 14 bases between them. The CDR3 totals 15 residues.

This clonotype has a count of ten or more. This sequence joins TRBV7-2 and TRBJ2-1, with a possible D match to TRBD2 (5 bases). V was shortened by 4 bases and J by 4 bases, with 17 bases between the two germline ends. Germline CDR1 reads SGHTA; CDR2 reads FQGNSA. This CDR3 spans 16 amino acids. CDR3 loop: CASSSPGNSGYNEQFF. The CDR3 coding sequence is TGTGCCAGCAGCTCCCCGGGGAATAGTGGGTACAATGAGCAGTTCTTC. The full variable domain, rest sourced from reference TRBV7-2 and TRBJ2-1, is GAGVSQSPSNKVTEKGKDVELRCDPISGHTALYWYRQSLGQGLEFLIYFQGNSAPDKSGLPSDRFSAERTGGSVSTLTIQRTQQEDSAVYLCASSSPGNSGYNEQFFGPGTRLTVL.

The V and J genes are TRBV4-2 and TRBJ2-7; maybe TRBD2 (6 bases). This CDR3 is built from 14 residues. Trimming took 1 base from V and 0 from J, leaving 7 bases between them. Germline V gives CDR1 LGHNA, CDR2 YNFKEQ. The CDR3 DNA is TGTGCCAGCAGCCAAGGGGACTTCTCCTACGAGCAGTACTTC. Protein: CASSQGDFSYEQYF.

The chain carries TRBV18 and TRBJ1-2; D perhaps matches TRBD1 (5 bases). CDR3 length: 17 residues. V was pared by 8 bases and J by 3 bases, with 25 bases between. CDR1 and CDR2 (germline): KGHSH, LQKENI. CDR3 nucleotide sequence: TGTGCCAGCACGACCCTGGGGACCTCCTTGATGTACTATGGCTACACCTTC. Translating it yields CASTTLGTSLMYYGYTF.

The rearrangement joins TRBV20-1 to TRBJ2-3; 7 bases map to TRBD2. Germline V gives CDR1 DFQATT, CDR2 SNEGSKA (reference sequence). The CDR3 is made up of 15 amino acids. J gave up 5 bases and V 5 bases, and 13 bases lay outside the gene matches. CDR3 nucleotide sequence: TGCAGTGCTCCAAGACAGACTAGCAGGCAAGATACGCAGTATTTT. Its protein product is CSAPRQTSRQDTQYF.

This clonotype was counted ten times or more. The chain joins TRBV29-1 to TRBJ2-1, with 8 bases aligning to TRBD2. Trimming took 0 bases from V and 0 from J; bases not matched to a gene: 7. CDR3 size: 17 residues. Germline V CDR1 and CDR2: SQVTM, ANQGSEA. In nucleotides, the CDR3 is TGCAGCGTTGAAGACCAAGCGGGAGAGTACTCCTACAATGAGCAGTTCTTC. It is translated as CSVEDQAGEYSYNEQFF.

This clonotype came up many times. The V call is TRBV12-3 or TRBV12-4, the J call TRBJ1-4, with 7 bases lining up with TRBD1. The CDR3 is 17 amino acids. The ends lost 7 bases at V and 7 bases at J; junction bases unmatched: 18. Here the CDR3 reads CASISTPNDREAEKLFF. The DNA of the CDR3 is TGTGCCAGCATTTCTACCCCAAACGACAGGGAGGCTGAAAAACTGTTTTTT.

This clonotype turned up a few times. The chain employs TRBV5-1 and TRBJ2-5; D not certain. With 0 bases removed from V and 5 bases from J, the gap between germline ends came to 8 bases. This CDR3 region has 13 residues. Germline-derived CDR1 and CDR2 are SGHRS and YFSETQ. The CDR3 DNA follows: TGCGCCAGCAGCTTGGATAGGATTGAGACCCAGTACTTC. This sequence encodes CASSLDRIETQYF.

This clonotype was seen a few times. The chain recombines TRBV11-2 with TRBJ2-7; D is ambiguous. Trimming removed 1 base from V and 3 bases from J, with 7 bases in between. Germline lookup yields CDR1 SGHAT and CDR2 FQNNGV. The CDR3 is made up of 13 amino acids. CDR3 bases: TGTGCCAGCAGCTTAGTTGATCTCTACGAGCAGTACTTC. Amino acids: CASSLVDLYEQYF. The complete variable domain, with remaining parts taken from reference TRBV11-2 and TRBJ2-7, reads EAGVAQSPRYKIIEKRQSVAFWCNPISGHATLYWYQQILGQGPKLLIQFQNNGVVDDSQLPKDRFSAERLKGVDSTLKIQPAKLEDSAVYLCASSLVDLYEQYFGPGTRLTVT.

This clonotype was observed many times. V and J are TRBV11-2 and TRBJ1-1; TRBD1 might be the D (6 bases). The germline gives CDR1 SGHAT, CDR2 FQNNGV. This CDR3 is built from 14 residues. Trimming took off 5 bases at V and 5 bases at J, with 15 bases between the two ends. CDR3 loop: CASSLFGGRTEAFF. The DNA of the CDR3 is TGTGCCAGCAGCCTCTTTGGGGGGCGAACTGAAGCTTTCTTT.

This clonotype occurred a few times. The gene calls are TRBV2 and TRBJ2-5; 11 bases are a match to TRBD1. Per the germline V gene, CDR1 is SNHLY and CDR2 is FYNNEI. V lost 10 bases, J lost 0 bases, and 10 bases stayed unmatched. This CDR3 has 16 amino acids. The CDR3, as DNA: TGTGCCACCCTCCGGACAGGGGGCGAGTACCAAGAGACCCAGTACTTC. This translates into CATLRTGGEYQETQYF.

This clonotype was picked up many times. This chain links TRBV6-5 with TRBJ1-1, with 10 bases identical to TRBD1. The V gene end was trimmed by 2 bases and the J gene end by 7 bases; junction bases not matched to a gene: 7. The CDR3 covers 15 residues. Germline CDR1 is MNHEY and CDR2 is SVGAGI. In DNA form, the CDR3 reads TGTGCCAGCAGTTACAAGGGACAGGGGATGGGTGAAGCTTTCTTT. It specifies CASSYKGQGMGEAFF.

This clonotype was seen many times. The chain carries TRBV6-1 and TRBJ1-1; a weak D match, TRBD1 (6 bases). The CDR3 runs 14 residues. The ends were cut back, 5 bases at V and 4 bases at J, with 14 bases in the middle. CDR1 is MNHNS and CDR2 is SASEGT in the germline V gene. The CDR3 loop is CASSRGGGPTEAFF. The CDR3 bases are TGTGCCAGCAGTAGGGGGGGAGGACCCACTGAAGCTTTCTTT.